The 10 T cell receptor beta chains reported below all come from one sample, sequenced in a study of shared clonotypes between healthy human individuals. Generated by immunoSEQ multiplex PCR, the TCRdb table keeps only in-frame clones and is missing some. The table shows about 2.1 million clones, with around 95% occurring only once. CD8 cells classed as naive were CD45RO-negative and positively selected for CCR7, excluding terminally differentiated effector memory CD45RA+ cells. The material sequenced was naive CD8+ T cells from PBMCs. The receptors stem from a man aged 18 to 29 in good health. Some clones in this sample may be carry-over from other donors' samples.

Of note for this clone: This CDR3 is also generated by other DNA sequences in the sample. The chain is built from TRBV6-5 and TRBJ2-7; the D gene is possibly TRBD2 (6 bases). CDR1 and CDR2 from the germline V gene are MNHEY and SVGAGI. The germline V and J ends were trimmed by 0 bases and 6 bases, with 6 bases remaining between them. This CDR3 is built from 12 residues. The CDR3 sequence: CASSYSGGEQYF. The CDR3 nucleotides read TGTGCCAGCAGTTACTCGGGGGGCGAGCAGTACTTC.

This clone occurred a few times. In nucleotides, the CDR3 is TGTGCCAGCAGTGAAGGTACAGGGCGAAGCAATCAGCCCCAGCATTTT. Translating it yields CASSEGTGRSNQPQHF. V and J are TRBV25-1 and TRBJ1-5; a possible D gene is TRBD1 (6 bases). V gave up 2 bases and J gave up 1 base, with 12 bases separating them. This CDR3 has 16 residues. Germline CDR1 and CDR2: MGHDK and SYGVNS.

The gene calls are TRBV4-2 and TRBJ2-2; TRBD1 is a possible D gene (5 bases). This CDR3 comprises 18 residues. V was pared by 0 bases and J by 4 bases, with 18 bases between. CDR1 is LGHNA and CDR2 is YNFKEQ in the germline V gene. CDR3 in DNA: TGTGCCAGCAGCCAAGATTTGGGGCTTCGAGATTCCACCGGGGAGCTGTTTTTT. Its protein is CASSQDLGLRDSTGELFF.

The V call is TRBV27, the J call TRBJ2-7; D unresolved. Trimming took 1 base from V and 3 from J, leaving 10 bases between them. CDR3 length: 14 amino acids. Per germline, CDR1 MNHEY and CDR2 SMNVEV (reference sequence). The CDR3 sequence: CASSLLPENYEQYF. The CDR3 DNA sequence: TGTGCCAGCAGTTTATTACCAGAAAACTACGAGCAGTACTTC.

The rearrangement uses TRBV27 and TRBJ2-1; D gene ambiguous. The germline V gene encodes CDR1 MNHEY and CDR2 SMNVEV (reference sequence). Deletions cut 6 bases from V and 2 bases from J, with 17 bases between. CDR3 length: 16 residues. As DNA, the CDR3 is TGTGCCAGCAGCCAGCTGCTGGGCAGGACCTACAATGAGCAGTTCTTC. Protein product: CASSQLLGRTYNEQFF.

This chain joins TRBV7-2 and TRBJ2-7; D is unresolved. This CDR3 spans 11 amino acids. Germline V gives CDR1 SGHTA, CDR2 FQGNSA. Trimming left V 4 bases short and J 5 bases short, with 6 bases between. This CDR3 is CASSSGHEQYF. CDR3 bases: TGTGCCAGCAGCTCCGGCCACGAGCAGTACTTC.

V usage is TRBV19 and J usage is TRBJ2-7; 9 nucleotides agree with TRBD2. The CDR3 is 14 amino acids. V was clipped by 4 bases and J by 5 bases; unmatched bases: 6. Germline V gene data show CDR1 as LNHDA and CDR2 as SQIVND (reference sequence). CDR3 sequence (DNA): TGTGCCAGTAGTAGCGGGAGGGGTAGAAACGAGCAGTACTTC. It is translated as CASSSGRGRNEQYF.

DNA of the CDR3: TGTGCCAGCAGTGCCGGGCGCGTGGGGAATGAGCAGTTCTTC. It encodes CASSAGRVGNEQFF. This chain joins TRBV2 and TRBJ2-1; no reliable D call. Trimming took off 4 bases at V and 7 bases at J, with 14 bases between the two ends. CDR1 SNHLY and CDR2 FYNNEI come from the germline V gene. CDR3 length: 14 amino acids.

V is TRBV11-2 and J is TRBJ1-3, with D possibly TRBD1 on 5 matching bases. Looked up from germline, CDR1 is SGHAT and CDR2 is FQNNGV. V shed 5 bases and J shed 6 bases, with 8 bases lying between them. The CDR3 covers 12 residues. CDR3 region: CASSPGLNTIYF. In DNA, the CDR3 is TGTGCCAGCAGCCCAGGGTTAAACACCATATATTTT.

The chain joins TRBV28 to TRBJ2-3, with D possibly matching TRBD1 (5 bases). Germline V lookup: CDR1 MDHEN, CDR2 SYDVKM. V shed 6 bases and J shed 8 bases, with 24 bases lying between them. The CDR3 is 16 amino acids. The CDR3 is CASSQPQGEGSLTQYF. The DNA for the CDR3 is TGTGCCAGCAGCCAACCGCAGGGTGAAGGTTCCCTTACGCAGTATTTT.